Shown below are 21 T cell receptor beta chains from a single sample sequenced in a study of T cell responses to AZD1222 COVID-19 vaccine (dated by TCRdb to 2020 to 2023). Library preparation used the immunoSEQ multiplex PCR assay. What TCRdb holds here is the immuneACCESS table cut down to in-frame rearrangements. Part of the clones is not present; checked against another copy, under half of the missing clones reflect an unresolved V gene, and the others are unexplained. This sample's table has entries for 150,000 or so clones. The ten most abundant clones make up 2% to 2.5% of the sample. The time point label of this sample denotes: baseline before first vaccination. Specimen: peripheral blood. These receptors originate from an adult in good health.

The chain uses TRBV28 and TRBJ2-7, with D perhaps matching TRBD1 (6 bases). The germline V gene encodes CDR1 MDHEN and CDR2 SYDVKM. Trimming left V 2 bases short and J 0 bases short, with 11 bases between. This CDR3 region has 15 residues. The CDR3 reads CASSLGGPSSYEQYF. CDR3 sequence (DNA): TGTGCCAGCAGTTTAGGGGGCCCTTCCTCCTACGAGCAGTACTTC.

The chain uses TRBV10-2 and TRBJ1-5; the D is unclear. The V gene's germline CDR1 is WSHSY and CDR2 SAAADI. The V gene lost 7 bases and the J gene lost 5 bases, with 18 bases spanning the gap. CDR3 size: 15 residues. The CDR3, as DNA: TGCGCCAGCAAAGGAGGATTCACATTCGATCAGCCCCAGCATTTT. Its translation: CASKGGFTFDQPQHF.

V is TRBV21-1 and J is TRBJ2-7. TRBV21-1 is a listed pseudogene. The CDR3 sequence is 15 residues long. CDR3 protein: CASNRALVFLYEQYF. The CDR3 DNA is TGTGCCAGCAACCGGGCCCTAGTTTTCCTCTACGAGCAGTACTTC.

The V and J genes are TRBV3-1 (or the pseudogene TRBV3-2) and TRBJ1-2, with 9 bases identical to TRBD1. Germline-derived CDR1 and CDR2 are LGHDT and YNNKEL (reference sequence). CDR3 length: 17 residues. The J segment lost 7 bases and the V segment lost 6 bases, leaving 18 bases of the junction unmatched. In DNA form, the CDR3 reads TGTGCCAGCAGGACCCTCTACCGGGACAGGGTCTCGGGTGGCTACACCTTC. Protein sequence: CASRTLYRDRVSGGYTF.

The chain uses TRBV19 and TRBJ1-5; tentatively, D is TRBD1 (5 bases). Trimming stripped 1 base from V and 6 bases from J, with 13 bases between. This CDR3 has 15 residues. In germline, CDR1 is LNHDA, CDR2 SQIVND (reference sequence). The CDR3 loop is CASSIGGGGGQPQHF. The CDR3 DNA sequence: TGTGCCAGTAGTATAGGCGGCGGTGGGGGTCAGCCCCAGCATTTT.

This chain joins TRBV7-2 and TRBJ1-2; 9 bases are a match to TRBD1. The germline V gene encodes CDR1 SGHTA and CDR2 FQGNSA. CDR3 length: 13 amino acids. The J segment lost 8 bases and the V segment lost 1 base, leaving 2 bases of the junction unmatched. The CDR3 spells CASSLGDREGYTF. CDR3 DNA: TGTGCCAGCAGCTTAGGGGACAGGGAGGGCTACACCTTC.

The chain recombines TRBV28 with TRBJ1-5, with 7 bases matching TRBD1. The J segment lost 5 bases and the V segment lost 6 bases, leaving 7 bases of the junction unmatched. The CDR3 runs 14 residues. From germline, CDR1 is MDHEN and CDR2 SYDVKM. This CDR3 reads CASSLGDSYQPQHF. The DNA of the CDR3 is TGTGCCAGCAGCCTGGGGGACAGCTATCAGCCCCAGCATTTT. The full variable domain, in which reference TRBV28 and TRBJ1-5 provide the parts outside the CDR3, is DVKVTQSSRYLVKRTGEKVFLECVQDMDHENMFWYRQDPGLGLRLIYFSYDVKMKEKGDIPEGYSVSREKKERFSLILESASTNQTSMYLCASSLGDSYQPQHFGDGTRLSIL.

The chain is built from TRBV19 and TRBJ1-2; 10 bases align to TRBD1. The V gene end was trimmed by 6 bases and the J gene end by 4 bases; junction bases not matched to a gene: 8. CDR1 and CDR2 from the germline V gene are LNHDA and SQIVND (reference sequence). The CDR3 extends over 15 amino acids. For the CDR3, the DNA is TGTGCCAGTAGCTTCCTGACAGGGGGCGCCTATGGCTACACCTTC. Its protein product is CASSFLTGGAYGYTF.

This chain connects TRBV7-3 to TRBJ2-1; 13 nucleotides match TRBD2. The germline gives CDR1 SGHTA, CDR2 FQGTGA. CDR3 length: 15 residues. V dropped 5 bases and J dropped 10; count of bases not matched to a gene: 8. The CDR3 DNA sequence: TGTGCCAGCAGCGTCACTAGCGGGGGGGCCGGAGAGCAGTTCTTC. Amino acids: CASSVTSGGAGEQFF.

This chain uses TRBV5-1 with TRBJ2-2; D is undetermined. CDR3 length: 14 amino acids. V was trimmed by 2 bases and J by 5 bases, leaving 10 bases between them. Germline V gives CDR1 SGHRS, CDR2 YFSETQ. The CDR3 is CASSFIDGTGELFF. The CDR3 nucleotides are TGCGCCAGCAGCTTCATAGATGGGACCGGGGAGCTGTTTTTT.

The J gene is TRBJ2-3, the V gene TRBV5-1, with 10 bases matching TRBD2. Losses at the gene ends were 4 bases for V and 3 bases for J; bases not matched to a gene: 8. This CDR3 contains 16 residues. CDR1 and CDR2 (germline): SGHRS, YFSETQ. In nucleotides, the CDR3 is TGCGCCAGCAGCATTCCTAGCGGGGGCTTGACAGATACGCAGTATTTT. It codes for CASSIPSGGLTDTQYF.

The chain uses TRBV10-3 and TRBJ1-1; D remains unclear. This CDR3 comprises 13 residues. Germline V gene lookup returns CDR1 ENHRY and CDR2 SYGVKD. Trimming took off 10 bases at V and 1 base at J, with 13 bases between the two ends. CDR3 amino acids: CATSPLGNTEAFF. The CDR3 DNA sequence: TGTGCCACCTCCCCCTTGGGGAACACTGAAGCTTTCTTT.

The V and J genes are TRBV6-2 or TRBV6-3 and TRBJ2-1; TRBD2 agrees at 10 bases. The V segment lost 4 bases and the J segment 12 bases; nucleotides outside the gene matches: 9. The CDR3 runs to 14 residues. CDR1 and CDR2 (germline): MNHEY, SVGEGT. CDR3 bases: TGTGCCAGCAGTTTCCCGCCCCCTAGCGGGGGGCAGTTCTTC. Translating gives CASSFPPPSGGQFF.

The chain joins TRBV29-1 to TRBJ2-1; D gene ambiguous. The CDR3 totals 11 residues. V lost 4 bases and J 5 bases, leaving 6 bases between the germline ends. From germline, CDR1 is SQVTM and CDR2 ANQGSEA. The CDR3 sequence: CSVGHDNEQFF. The CDR3 DNA follows: TGCAGCGTTGGGCACGACAATGAGCAGTTCTTC.

The chain recombines TRBV19 with TRBJ1-5, with D possibly matching TRBD1 (6 bases). Trimming removed 9 bases at V and 1 base at J, with 16 bases between. CDR1 and CDR2 (germline): LNHDA, SQIVND (reference sequence). The CDR3 is 15 residues long. The chain's CDR3 is CASNRDGQSNQPQHF. The DNA of the CDR3 is TGTGCCAGCAACAGGGACGGACAGAGCAATCAGCCCCAGCATTTT.

This chain joins TRBV6-6 and TRBJ1-2; D is possibly TRBD1 (5 bases). CDR1 MNHNY and CDR2 SVGAGI come from the germline V gene (reference sequence). The CDR3 is 12 amino acids. The V and J ends lost 0 bases and 8 bases respectively, with 7 bases between them. The DNA of the CDR3 is TGTGCCAGCAGTTACTCACGGGGGGGCTACACCTTC. Protein sequence: CASSYSRGGYTF.

V usage is TRBV24-1 and J usage is TRBJ1-5; 11 nucleotides line up with TRBD1. Per germline, CDR1 KGHDR and CDR2 SFDVKD. This CDR3 spans 16 amino acids. V lost 3 bases and J lost 4; bases outside the gene matches: 4. The CDR3 reads CATSDRTGGYNQPQHF. Here the CDR3 DNA reads TGTGCCACCAGTGATCGGACAGGGGGCTATAATCAGCCCCAGCATTTT.

The chain uses TRBV7-9 and TRBJ1-1; D not certain. The CDR3 contains 15 residues. Germline V gives CDR1 SEHNR, CDR2 FQNEAQ (reference sequence). The V and J ends lost 5 bases and 0 bases respectively, with 13 bases between them. As DNA, the CDR3 is TGTGCCAGCAGCCTCGATGGACTGGTGAACACTGAAGCTTTCTTT. Its translation: CASSLDGLVNTEAFF. Full variable domain (remainder filled in from reference TRBV7-9 and TRBJ1-1): DTGVSQNPRHKITKRGQNVTFRCDPISEHNRLYWYRQTLGQGPEFLTYFQNEAQLEKSRLLSDRFSAERPKGSFSTLEIQRTEQGDSAMYLCASSLDGLVNTEAFFGQGTRLTVV.

The chain joins TRBV7-9 to TRBJ2-1; weak D call: TRBD1 (6 bases). Trimming took 5 bases from V and 4 from J, leaving 15 bases between them. Germline V gene data show CDR1 as SEHNR and CDR2 as FQNEAQ (reference sequence). The CDR3 consists of 15 residues. The CDR3 coding sequence is TGTGCCAGCAGCATCAACCGGGACATTTACAATGAGCAGTTCTTC. As protein: CASSINRDIYNEQFF. Full variable domain (remainder filled in from reference TRBV7-9 and TRBJ2-1): DTGVSQNPRHKITKRGQNVTFRCDPISEHNRLYWYRQTLGQGPEFLTYFQNEAQLEKSRLLSDRFSAERPKGSFSTLEIQRTEQGDSAMYLCASSINRDIYNEQFFGPGTRLTVL.

The chain uses TRBV5-1 and TRBJ2-1; 10 bases are shared with TRBD1. The CDR3 totals 16 residues. The J segment lost 4 bases and the V segment lost 4 bases, leaving 8 bases of the junction unmatched. The germline gives CDR1 SGHRS, CDR2 YFSETQ. The DNA of the CDR3 is TGCGCCAGCAGCATTCGGCGGGACAGGGGATACAATGAGCAGTTCTTC. Its protein is CASSIRRDRGYNEQFF.

The gene calls are TRBV19 and TRBJ1-2; 10 bases are a match to TRBD1. Germline V lookup: CDR1 LNHDA, CDR2 SQIVND (reference sequence). The CDR3 totals 19 residues. Losses at the gene ends were 3 bases for V and 4 bases for J; bases not matched to a gene: 17. The CDR3 coding sequence is TGTGCCAGTAGTATTTGGACAGGGGGTCTCCCTCGGACGGGCTATGGCTACACCTTC. Its translation is CASSIWTGGLPRTGYGYTF.